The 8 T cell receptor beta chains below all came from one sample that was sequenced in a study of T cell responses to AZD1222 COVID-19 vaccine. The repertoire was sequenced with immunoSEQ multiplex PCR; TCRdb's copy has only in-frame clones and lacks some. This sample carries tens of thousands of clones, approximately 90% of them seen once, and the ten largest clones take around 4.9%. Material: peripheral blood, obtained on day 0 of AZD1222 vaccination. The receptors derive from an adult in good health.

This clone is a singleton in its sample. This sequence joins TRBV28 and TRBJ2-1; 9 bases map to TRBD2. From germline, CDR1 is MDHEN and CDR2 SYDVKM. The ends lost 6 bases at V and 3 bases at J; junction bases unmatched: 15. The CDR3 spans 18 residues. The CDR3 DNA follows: TGTGCCAGCAGACAAAGAAAAACCGGGACTAGCCTCTACAATGAGCAGTTCTTC. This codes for CASRQRKTGTSLYNEQFF.

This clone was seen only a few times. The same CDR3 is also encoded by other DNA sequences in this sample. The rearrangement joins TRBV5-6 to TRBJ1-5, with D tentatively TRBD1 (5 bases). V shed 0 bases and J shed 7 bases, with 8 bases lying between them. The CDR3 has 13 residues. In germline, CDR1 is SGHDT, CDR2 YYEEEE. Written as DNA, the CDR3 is TGTGCCAGCAGCTTGGGCGGGGACCAGCCCCAGCATTTT. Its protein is CASSLGGDQPQHF.

CDR3 residues: CSVGIATGQFYEQYF. CDR3 DNA sequence: TGCAGCGTCGGGATTGCAACTGGTCAATTCTACGAGCAGTACTTC. V and J are TRBV29-1 and TRBJ2-7; the D gene is possibly TRBD2 (5 bases). With 6 bases removed from V and 3 bases from J, the gap between germline ends came to 21 bases. Germline V gene lookup returns CDR1 SQVTM and CDR2 ANQGSEA. This CDR3 comprises 15 residues.

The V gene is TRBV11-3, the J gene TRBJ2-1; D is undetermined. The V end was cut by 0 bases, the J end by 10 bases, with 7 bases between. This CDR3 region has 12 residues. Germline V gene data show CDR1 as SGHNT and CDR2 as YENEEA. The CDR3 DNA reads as TGTGCCAGCAGCTTAGATCTCGGCGAGCAGTTCTTC. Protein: CASSLDLGEQFF.

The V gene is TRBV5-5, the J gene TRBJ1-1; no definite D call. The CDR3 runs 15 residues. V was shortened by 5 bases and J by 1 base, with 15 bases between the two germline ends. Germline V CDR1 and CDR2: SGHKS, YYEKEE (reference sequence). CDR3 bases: TGTGCCAGCAGTCGAGATTGGCGGACGAACACTGAAGCTTTCTTT. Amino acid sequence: CASSRDWRTNTEAFF.

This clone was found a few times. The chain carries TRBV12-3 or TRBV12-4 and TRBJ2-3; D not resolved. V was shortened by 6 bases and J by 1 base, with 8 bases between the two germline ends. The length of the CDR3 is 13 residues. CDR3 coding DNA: TGTGCCAGCAGGCGACAAGGCACAGATACGCAGTATTTT. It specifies CASRRQGTDTQYF.

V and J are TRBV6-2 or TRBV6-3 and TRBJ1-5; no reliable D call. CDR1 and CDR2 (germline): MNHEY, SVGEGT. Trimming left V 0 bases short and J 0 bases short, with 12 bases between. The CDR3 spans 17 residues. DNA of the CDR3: TGTGCCAGCAGTTACTCGTTCGGCCACTTTAGCAATCAGCCCCAGCATTTT. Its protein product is CASSYSFGHFSNQPQHF.

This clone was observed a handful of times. The CDR3 sequence is CASILYRGGEEANQPQHF. As DNA, the CDR3 is TGTGCCAGTATCCTTTATCGGGGAGGGGAGGAGGCCAATCAGCCCCAGCATTTT. The chain is built from TRBV28 and TRBJ1-5; D is perhaps TRBD1 (5 bases). This CDR3 has 18 amino acids. Germline-derived CDR1 and CDR2 are MDHEN and SYDVKM. Trimming pared 9 bases from V and 3 bases from J, leaving 27 bases between.